What follows is one T cell receptor beta chain and its context. Its antigen is not identified. The CDR3 goes on 3 residues after the read ends, and that part is filled in from the germline J gene. This entry comes from a study of T cell clonality in common variable immunodeficiency. Points from the study as a whole: In common variable immunodeficiency, TCR beta chains reportedly carried fewer deletions and N-nucleotide insertions.

Control and CVID samples contributed equal amounts of genomic DNA. Sequencing was performed with immunoSEQ multiplex PCR; in TCRdb, only in-frame clones are kept and a portion is missing. The data show 45,000 to 65,000 clones, none appearing only once, with approximately 2% held by the ten largest. The germline V gene has CDR1 SEHNR and CDR2 FQNEAQ (reference sequence). This CDR3 spans 13 amino acids. This TCR came from a person between 18 and 70 years old in good health. The specimen sequenced was peripheral blood mononuclear cells. The V and J genes are TRBV7-9 and TRBJ2-3, with D maybe TRBD1 (6 bases). The CDR3 DNA, read in part, is TGTGCCAGCAGCACACGGGACAATCAGCCG. It specifies CASSTRDNQP. The complete CDR3 protein is CASSTRDNQPQYF.